The entry below gives a single T cell receptor beta chain sequence along with its context. The antigen remains unidentified. The sample belongs to a study of CXCR3-negative and CXCR3-positive naive CD8 T cells. It was by 5' RACE with UMI labels that the TRB cDNA libraries were prepared. TCRdb re-called the 5' RACE reads and gives one entry per CDR3 protein, without DNA. The sample includes around 96,000 distinct CDR3 sequences. Study-level findings and limits: Whereas both naive subsets had comparably high diversity, memory CD8+ cells had much lower diversity. Similar TRBV-TRBJ gene usage was seen in naive CXCR3-negative and CXCR3-positive cells, but not in memory cells.

The CDR3 runs 14 residues. From germline, CDR1 is LNHDA and CDR2 SQIVND (reference sequence). CD45RO-CCR7+CD27+CD95- marked naive CD8+ T cells. Source material: naive CXCR3- CD8+ T cells from blood. Sample subset: CD45RO-CCR7+CD27+CD95- naive CD8+ T cells lacking CXCR3 (TNR3-). This chain connects TRBV19 to TRBJ2-1; TCRdb indicates TRBD1, and absent DNA this call remains unverified. This clonotype was sampled from a human donor in good health. Some clones in this sample may be carry-over from other donors' samples. CDR3: CASIPGQGYNEQFF.